A selection of T cell receptor beta chains follows, all from one sample in a study of blood T cells in healthy people across ages. TCRdb reprocessed the 5' RACE reads via MiXCR and lists one record per CDR3 protein. This sample has approximately 730,000 distinct CDR3 sequences, with roughly 45% found just once. The sequencing input was blood. The receptor source for this set is a woman aged 55-70 years in good health. The CDR3 runs from the conserved cysteine through the conserved F or W. A D gene is named only where the DNA matches it firmly. The size entry is marked missing in some rows and otherwise reads once, few, many or a size class.

abundance	v_gene	j_gene	d_gene	CDR3aa	CDR3nt
.	TRBV6-2/TRBV6-3	TRBJ2-3	.	CASSYAESNLDTQYF	TGTGCCAGCAGTTACGCGGAATCGAATTTGGATACGCAGTATTTT
few	TRBV24-1	TRBJ1-4	TRBD1	CATSDQGTGGGNEKLFF	TGTGCCACCAGTGATCAAGGGACAGGGGGCGGCAATGAAAAACTGTTTTTT
.	TRBV4-3	TRBJ1-5	.	CASSQGGDQPQHF	TGCGCCAGCAGCCAAGGGGGTGATCAGCCCCAGCATTTT
.	TRBV28	TRBJ2-5	.	CASSYTTEETQYF	TGTGCCAGCAGTTACACAACAGAAGAGACCCAGTACTTC
.	TRBV6-2/TRBV6-3	TRBJ2-3	.	CASSYGGPDAQYF	TGTGCCAGCAGTTACGGAGGGCCAGATGCGCAGTATTTT
.	TRBV20-1	TRBJ2-1	.	CSARDGSGGSHNEQFF	TGCAGTGCTAGAGATGGTTCCGGAGGCTCCCACAATGAGCAGTTCTTC
.	TRBV5-1	TRBJ2-1	.	CASSPAGVRIEQFF	TGCGCCAGCAGCCCGGCCGGTGTCCGGATCGAGCAGTTCTTC
.	TRBV6-4	TRBJ2-7	TRBD2	CASSDLLAGRNEQYF	TGTGCCAGCAGTGACCTTCTAGCGGGCCGCAATGAGCAGTACTTC
.	TRBV3-1	TRBJ2-3	TRBD2	CASSPIAGAPSHTQYF	TGTGCCAGCAGCCCCATAGCGGGGGCCCCGTCTCATACGCAGTATTTT
.	TRBV3-1	TRBJ2-4	.	CASARASKNIQYF	TGTGCCAGCGCGCGGGCTAGCAAAAACATTCAGTACTTC
.	TRBV13	TRBJ1-6	.	CASSLLGRNNSPLHF	TGTGCCAGCAGCCTCCTTGGGCGGAACAATTCACCCCTCCACTTT
.	TRBV3-1	TRBJ1-1	TRBD1	CASSPWDRGGTEAFF	TGTGCCAGCAGCCCCTGGGACAGGGGGGGAACTGAAGCTTTCTTT
once	TRBV18	TRBJ2-5	.	CASSPMTDSQETRYF	TGTGCCAGCTCACCAATGACGGACAGCCAAGAGACCCGGTACTTC
.	TRBV2	TRBJ2-7	.	CASHPEDLANYEQYF	TGTGCCAGCCATCCTGAGGACCTAGCGAACTACGAGCAGTACTTC
.	TRBV9	TRBJ2-1	.	CASSVERGARDEQFF	TGTGCCAGCAGCGTAGAGAGGGGGGCTCGGGATGAGCAGTTCTTC
many	TRBV20-1	TRBJ2-3	TRBD1	CSARGTGGTDTQYF	TGCAGTGCTAGGGGGACAGGAGGGACAGATACGCAGTATTTT
.	TRBV6-2/TRBV6-3	TRBJ2-1	.	CASSYFDSETQFF	TGTGCCAGCAGTTACTTCGACTCAGAGACCCAGTTCTTC
.	TRBV6-2/TRBV6-3	TRBJ2-7	TRBD2	CASRLGTSGTEQYF	TGTGCCAGCAGACTCGGGACTAGCGGGACCGAGCAGTACTTC
few	TRBV11-2	TRBJ2-7	.	CASSLPRVYEQYF	TGTGCCAGCAGCCTACCCAGGGTCTACGAGCAGTACTTC
.	TRBV3-1	TRBJ1-1	.	CAGSLTGTVDTEAFF	TGTGCCGGCAGCTTAACAGGGACTGTCGACACTGAAGCTTTCTTT
few	TRBV9	TRBJ2-7	TRBD2	CASSVAAGDAYEQYF	TGTGCCAGCAGCGTAGCCGCGGGGGACGCTTACGAGCAGTACTTC
few	TRBV9	TRBJ2-1	TRBD2	CASSQRGLAESNEQFF	TGTGCCAGCAGCCAGAGAGGACTAGCGGAGTCCAATGAGCAGTTCTTC
.	TRBV7-9	TRBJ1-1	.	CASSLALQGNTEAFF	TGTGCCAGCAGCTTAGCGTTACAGGGCAACACTGAAGCTTTCTTT
.	TRBV7-2	TRBJ2-5	TRBD2	CASSFGTSGSGTQYF	TGTGCCAGCAGCTTCGGGACTAGCGGGTCGGGGACCCAGTACTTC
.	TRBV12-3/TRBV12-4	TRBJ1-1	.	CASSLTSGLGTEAFF	TGTGCCAGCAGTCTCACCTCCGGGTTGGGCACTGAAGCTTTCTTT
few	TRBV5-4	TRBJ2-5	.	CASSLAGATETQYF	TGTGCCAGCAGCTTGGCCGGGGCTACGGAGACCCAGTACTTC
.	TRBV29-1	TRBJ1-5	.	CSVGVQPQHF	TGCAGCGTTGGGGTCCAGCCCCAGCATTTT
few	TRBV7-9	TRBJ2-7	.	CASSLDPLSYEQYF	TGTGCCAGCAGCTTAGACCCCCTTTCCTACGAGCAGTACTTC
few	TRBV29-1	TRBJ2-1	.	CSATGEGRGHNEQFF	TGCAGCGCCACGGGGGAGGGCAGGGGACACAATGAGCAGTTCTTC
few	TRBV7-6	TRBJ1-1	.	CASSFEGSTEAFF	TGTGCCAGCAGCTTTGAAGGCTCCACTGAAGCTTTCTTT
many	TRBV5-1	TRBJ2-3	TRBD2	CASSLVTSGRPSTDTQYF	TGCGCCAGCAGCTTGGTGACTAGCGGGAGGCCGAGCACAGATACGCAGTATTTT
.	TRBV29-1	TRBJ1-5	.	CSVAGTQNRPQHF	TGCAGCGTCGCCGGGACTCAAAATCGGCCCCAGCATTTT
few	TRBV3-1	TRBJ2-3	.	CASSQDLGAGYPSTDTQYF	TGTGCCAGCAGCCAAGATCTTGGCGCGGGCTACCCTAGCACAGATACGCAGTATTTT
few	TRBV5-1	TRBJ2-3	.	CASSLGRGAQTDTQYF	TGCGCCAGCAGCTTGGGGAGGGGCGCCCAAACAGATACGCAGTATTTT
once	TRBV2	TRBJ2-7	TRBD1	CASKQGVIAYEQYF	TGTGCCAGCAAGCAGGGGGTTATCGCCTACGAGCAGTACTTC
.	TRBV4-2	TRBJ2-4	.	CASSQEGVRENIQYF	TGTGCCAGCAGCCAAGAGGGGGTTCGGGAAAACATTCAGTACTTC
.	TRBV5-1	TRBJ1-2	TRBD1	CASSSGTVGDYGYTF	TGCGCCAGCAGCTCCGGGACAGTCGGGGACTATGGCTACACCTTC
.	TRBV20-1	TRBJ1-5	.	CSANDRANQPQHF	TGCAGTGCTAACGACAGAGCCAATCAGCCCCAGCATTTT
.	TRBV5-1	TRBJ1-5	TRBD1	CASSSTGGNQPQHF	TGCGCCAGCAGCTCGACAGGGGGCAATCAGCCCCAGCATTTT
few	TRBV6-2/TRBV6-3	TRBJ2-1	.	CASSPGQRFTYNEQFF	TGTGCCAGCAGTCCTGGCCAGAGATTTACCTACAATGAGCAGTTCTTC
once	TRBV20-1	TRBJ1-2	TRBD1	CSASPGTVNYGYTF	TGCAGTGCTAGCCCCGGGACAGTTAACTATGGCTACACCTTC
few	TRBV6-5	TRBJ1-2	.	CASSYYTGENYGYTF	TGTGCCAGCAGTTACTATACAGGCGAAAACTATGGCTACACCTTC
.	TRBV27	TRBJ1-1	.	CASRTERPTEAFF	TGTGCCAGCAGGACCGAAAGACCCACTGAAGCTTTCTTT
once	TRBV4-1	TRBJ1-5	.	CASSQRQVDNQPQHF	TGCGCCAGCAGCCAAAGACAGGTTGACAATCAGCCCCAGCATTTT
.	TRBV7-9	TRBJ1-1	.	CASSYPGERGTEAFF	TGTGCCAGCAGCTACCCGGGGGAGAGAGGCACTGAAGCTTTCTTT
.	TRBV3-1	TRBJ1-5	.	CASSQGAGDENQPQHF	TGTGCCAGCAGCCAAGGGGCAGGGGACGAAAATCAGCCCCAGCATTTT
.	TRBV28	TRBJ2-1	TRBD2	CASSLLAGGTQEQFF	TGTGCCAGCAGTTTACTAGCGGGAGGGACCCAGGAGCAGTTCTTC
.	TRBV25-1	TRBJ2-5	TRBD1	CASSAGQGGQETQYF	TGTGCCAGCAGTGCCGGACAGGGTGGTCAAGAGACCCAGTACTTC
.	TRBV2	TRBJ2-3	.	CASSRPAGDTQYF	TGTGCCAGTAGCCGACCTGCCGGGGATACGCAGTATTTT
.	TRBV12-3/TRBV12-4	TRBJ2-7	.	CASSLGVSSGYYEQYF	TGTGCCAGCAGTTTAGGTGTTAGTAGCGGTTACTACGAGCAGTACTTC
many	TRBV29-1	TRBJ2-7	.	CSVGGLLSHEQYF	TGCAGCGTAGGGGGGCTCTTATCCCACGAGCAGTACTTC
many	TRBV29-1	TRBJ1-1	.	CSFLPGYEAFF	TGCAGCTTCTTACCGGGGTATGAAGCTTTCTTT
many	TRBV5-1	TRBJ2-1	TRBD1	CASSLDGTGIYNEQFF	TGCGCCAGCAGCTTGGATGGGACAGGGATCTACAATGAGCAGTTCTTC
.	TRBV20-1	TRBJ1-5	.	CSARDRQPQHF	TGCAGTGCTAGAGATCGGCAGCCCCAGCATTTT
.	TRBV28	TRBJ1-2	.	CASRTGLQGNYGYTF	TGTGCCAGCAGAACGGGACTCCAGGGGAACTATGGCTACACCTTC
.	TRBV27	TRBJ1-5	.	CASSLWGQHSNQPQHF	TGTGCCAGCAGTTTATGGGGACAACATAGCAATCAGCCCCAGCATTTT
.	TRBV7-9	TRBJ2-1	.	CATAGYNNEQFF	TGTGCCACCGCGGGGTATAACAATGAGCAGTTCTTC